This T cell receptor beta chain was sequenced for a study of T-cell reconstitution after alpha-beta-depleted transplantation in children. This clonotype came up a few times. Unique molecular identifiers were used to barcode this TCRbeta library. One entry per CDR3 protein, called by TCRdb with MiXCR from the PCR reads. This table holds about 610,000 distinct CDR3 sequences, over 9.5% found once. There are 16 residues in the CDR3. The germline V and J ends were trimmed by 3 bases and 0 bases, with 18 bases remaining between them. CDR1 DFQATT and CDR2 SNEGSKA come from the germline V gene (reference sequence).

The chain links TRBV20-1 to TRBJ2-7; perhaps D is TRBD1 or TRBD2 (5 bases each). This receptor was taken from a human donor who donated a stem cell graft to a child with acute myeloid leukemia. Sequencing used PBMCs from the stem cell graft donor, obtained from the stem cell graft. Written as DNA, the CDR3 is TGCAGTGCTAGGGGGACCAAAGCGGCGATCTCCTACGAGCAGTACTTC. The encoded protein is CSARGTKAAISYEQYF.